This T cell receptor (beta chain) is from a study of neurological immune-mediated disorders. With 10-nucleotide random UMIs, 5'RACE was used to make the cDNA. TCRdb reanalysed the 5' RACE reads using MiXCR and keeps one entry per CDR3 protein. In the table there are approximately 45,000 distinct CDR3 sequences, about 12% of which are singletons. V lost 3 bases and J lost 8, with 17 bases in between. The CDR3 extends over 15 amino acids. CDR1 is SGHTA, CDR2 FQGTGA, per germline. The specimen sequenced was PBMCs. The chain links TRBV7-3 to TRBJ2-1; D might be TRBD1 or TRBD2, each matching 5 bases. This clonotype was obtained from a female donor in good health. CDR3 in amino acids: CASSLRDRRRDEQFF. Written as DNA, the CDR3 is TGTGCCAGCAGCTTGAGGGACCGCCGGAGAGATGAGCAGTTCTTC. Full variable domain (remainder filled in from reference TRBV7-3 and TRBJ2-1): GAGVSQTPSNKVTEKGKYVELRCDPISGHTALYWYRQSLGQGPEFLIYFQGTGAADDSGLPNDRFFAVRPEGSVSTLKIQRTERGDSAVYLCASSLRDRRRDEQFFGPGTRLTVL.